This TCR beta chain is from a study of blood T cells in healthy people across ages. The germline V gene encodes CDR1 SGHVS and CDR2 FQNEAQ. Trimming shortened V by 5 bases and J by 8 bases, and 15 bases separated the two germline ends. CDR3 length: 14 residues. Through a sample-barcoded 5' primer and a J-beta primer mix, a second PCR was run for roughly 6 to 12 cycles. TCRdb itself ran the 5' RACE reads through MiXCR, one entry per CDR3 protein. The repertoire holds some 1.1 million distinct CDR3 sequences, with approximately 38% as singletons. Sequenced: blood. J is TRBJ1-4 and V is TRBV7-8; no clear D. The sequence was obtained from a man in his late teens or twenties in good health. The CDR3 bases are TGTGCCAGCAGCCAACGTAACTCAAAGGAAAAACTGTTTTTT. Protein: CASSQRNSKEKLFF.